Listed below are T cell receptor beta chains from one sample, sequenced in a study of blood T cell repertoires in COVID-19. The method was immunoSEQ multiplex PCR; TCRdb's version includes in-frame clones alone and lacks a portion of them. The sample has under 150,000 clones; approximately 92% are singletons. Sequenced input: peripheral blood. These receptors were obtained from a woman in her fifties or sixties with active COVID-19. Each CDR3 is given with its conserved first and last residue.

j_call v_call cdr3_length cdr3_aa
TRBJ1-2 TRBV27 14 CASSFDRGNYGYTF
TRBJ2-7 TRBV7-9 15 CASSLSQSGNGEQYF
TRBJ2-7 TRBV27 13 CASSSTGGSEQYF
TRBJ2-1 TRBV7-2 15 CASSLERLALNEQFF
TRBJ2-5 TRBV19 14 CASSKLAGQETQYF
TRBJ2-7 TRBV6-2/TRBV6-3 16 CASSPLGDRGPYEQYF
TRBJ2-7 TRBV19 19 CASSPRRGPSGSFAYEQYF
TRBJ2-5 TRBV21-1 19 CASSLKIEGGQGTAETQYF
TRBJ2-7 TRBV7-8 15 CASSSIDRGLYEQYF
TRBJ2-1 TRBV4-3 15 CASSQDLAGGNEQFF
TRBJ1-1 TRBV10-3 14 CAISNLQGNTEAFF
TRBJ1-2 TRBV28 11 CASTSGYGYTF
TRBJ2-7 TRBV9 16 CASSVGGLAAIYEQYF
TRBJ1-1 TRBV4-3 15 CASSQQTGMNTEAFF
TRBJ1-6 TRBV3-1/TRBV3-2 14 CASSQVSVDSPLHF
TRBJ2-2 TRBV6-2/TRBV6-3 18 CASSYRTGGVRDTGELFF
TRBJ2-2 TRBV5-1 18 CASSRLGITSGGSGELFF
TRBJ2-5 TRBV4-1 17 CASSQEPPGHHQETQYF
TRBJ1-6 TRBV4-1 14 CASSNRDRGSPLHF
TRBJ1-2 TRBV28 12 CASSASGYGYTF
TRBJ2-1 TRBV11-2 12 CASSVGRNEQFF
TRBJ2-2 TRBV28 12 CASQANTGELFF
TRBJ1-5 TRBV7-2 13 CASSLRQDQPQHF
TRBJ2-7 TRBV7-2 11 CAVTSAYEQYF
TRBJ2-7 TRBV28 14 CASRGAAPTYEQYF
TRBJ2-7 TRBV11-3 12 CASSWSGDEQYF
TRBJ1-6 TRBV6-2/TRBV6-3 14 CASSYGSSYSPLHF
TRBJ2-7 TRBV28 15 CASSSPGLLSYEQYF
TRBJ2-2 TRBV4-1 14 CASSHTGVAGELFF
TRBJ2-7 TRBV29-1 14 CSVEDPGGGHEQYF
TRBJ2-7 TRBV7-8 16 CASSPTDRGVSYEQYF
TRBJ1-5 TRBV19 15 CASSRDRGLFQPQHF
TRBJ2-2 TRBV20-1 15 CSASGVAGEAGELFF
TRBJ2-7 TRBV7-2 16 CASSYPTGVYAYEQYF
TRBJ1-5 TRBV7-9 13 CASSLQTGQPQHF
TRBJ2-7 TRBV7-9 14 CASSPTREWLEQYF
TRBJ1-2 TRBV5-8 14 CASSFRAGGPGYTF
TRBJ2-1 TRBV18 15 CASSPALAGANEQFF
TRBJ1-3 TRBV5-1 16 CASSEQGARSGNTIYF
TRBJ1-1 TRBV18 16 CASSRLEGRVNTEAFF
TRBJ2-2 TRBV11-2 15 CASSSTGKNTGELFF
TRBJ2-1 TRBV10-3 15 CAISEGLAGGNEQFF
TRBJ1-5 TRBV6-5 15 CASRGIRPYNQPQHF
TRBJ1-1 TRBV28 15 CASSFARTGSTEAFF
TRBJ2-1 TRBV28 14 CASIGGSSYNEQFF
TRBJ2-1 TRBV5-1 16 CASSRTQAGDYNEQFF
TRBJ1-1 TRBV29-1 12 CSESGLNTEAFF
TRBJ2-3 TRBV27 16 CASSPGTGAVGDTQYF
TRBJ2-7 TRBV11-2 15 CASRPGLARSYEQYF
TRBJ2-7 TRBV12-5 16 CASGSPDRGRPYEQYF